This T cell receptor (beta chain) was profiled in a study of cytomegalovirus exposure and HLA in healthy donors. The CDR3 runs to 15 residues. The ends lost 3 bases at V and 9 bases at J; junction bases unmatched: 8. The V gene's germline CDR1 is KGHSH and CDR2 LQKENI. This clone was observed a single time. Its target is not known. The PCR ran on 60 Vbeta and 13 Jbeta primers. Libraries were prepared by immunoSEQ multiplex PCR; TCRdb keeps only in-frame clonotypes and omits some of them. This table has over 140,000 clones, more than 75% appearing once. Study-wide findings and caveats: Some V segments, including TRBV6-2 and TRBV6-3, were excluded as indistinguishable. In a later analysis, TCR association rates varied by HLA locus: DRB1 most, HLA-C fewest. A likely sequencing artifact accounted for one observed cluster of highly shared sequence variants. The study found most TCR sequences rare, yet found some public TCRs in many donors.

The specimen sequenced was PBMCs. The sequence was collected from a man in his forties or fifties in good health and CMV-seronegative. This sequence joins TRBV18 and TRBJ2-1; 10 nucleotides agree with TRBD1. The CDR3 DNA sequence: TGTGCCAGCTCACCCCGGGACAGGGGTTTTGGTGAGCAGTTCTTC. It translates to CASSPRDRGFGEQFF.